This T cell receptor beta chain was identified during a study of OX40 agonist ivuxolimab in advanced cancers. Regarding the complete study: Ivuxolimab was an agonistic, fully human IgG2 monoclonal antibody directed against OX40 (CD134), a costimulatory receptor. Partial responses were achieved by three dose-escalation patients, of whom one had hepatocellular carcinoma and two had cutaneous melanoma. Intravenous ivuxolimab was administered to patients every 2 weeks at six dose levels: 0.01, 0.1, 0.3, 1.5, 3 and 10 mg/kg. The point of sequencing TCRbeta in the periphery was to test whether ivuxolimab changed TCR sequence diversity and drove clonal T-cell expansion. The paper reports the monotherapy dose-escalation portion (N = 52 patients) of the phase I ivuxolimab trial. Patients were allowed to have had prior anti-PD-1, anti-PD-L1 or anti-CTLA-4 therapy, and approximately 40% of the dose-escalation patients had previously received checkpoint inhibitors. The dose-escalation cohort was roughly 87% male with a mean age of roughly 62 years, ranging from roughly 20 to 80. Of the approximately 50 dose-escalation patients, hepatocellular carcinoma was present in around 19, melanoma in approximately 15, renal cell carcinoma in 9 and head and neck cancer in 9. Points the paper makes about the study in general: After ivuxolimab, CD8+ T cells had more expanded clones than CD4+ T cells on average. At doses from 0.1 to 3.0 mg/kg, clonal expansion was seen in both CD4+ and CD8+ blood T cells between baseline and week 6. The antigen specificity of the peripheral T cells that underwent clonal expansion was not determined. Partial responders in the 0.1-3.0 mg/kg groups had among the lowest normalized peripheral clonal expansion, especially among CD8+ T cells. Low levels of normalized T-cell clonal expansion were also seen in some nonresponding patients.

Genomic DNA was extracted from sorted cells for sequencing of the TCRbeta CDR3 region. The immunoSEQ Assay was used to sequence the TCRbeta CDR3 regions. Entries here come from immuneACCESS through TCRdb and include only in-frame sequences with V and J called. Some clones fail to appear in such tables; in the studies checked, an unresolved V gene covers under half of the shortfall, and the cause of the remainder is unknown. This sample is represented by around 72,000 clones; around 84% of them were singletons. The ten largest clones represent under 20% of the sample. Points on this clone: Its antigen target is currently unknown. No much larger clonotype is one base removed from it; base qualities were not supplied.

Looking up the germline V gene yields CDR1 SGHDT and CDR2 YYEEEE. V is reduced by 0 bases and J by 2 bases, leaving a spacing of 9 bases between them. From cysteine to phenylalanine, the CDR3 is 14 amino acids long. Just the 42-base CDR3 DNA is kept, in frame starting at base 1. The trial excluded patients who had a history of autoimmune disease or who were on systemic immunosuppression. Peripheral blood for TCR sequencing was collected from all dose cohorts at baseline, on cycle 4 day 1, and on cycle 7 day 1. Samples came from an open-label, multicenter, first-in-human phase I dose-escalation trial of ivuxolimab. Adults with locally advanced or metastatic melanoma, renal cell carcinoma, hepatocellular carcinoma or head and neck squamous cell carcinoma were enrolled in the trial. Before TCR sequencing, CD4+ T cells and CD8+ T cells from peripheral blood were sorted into separate populations.

This TCR derives from an adult with an advanced solid tumor such as melanoma, head and neck, liver or kidney cancer. This specimen was CD4+ or CD8+ T cells sorted from blood, taken in a trial of the OX40 agonist ivuxolimab. The chain links TRBV5-6 with TRBJ2-7, with TRBD1 tentatively as D gene (5 bases match). The CDR3 is CASSLGTITYEQYF. The DNA reads as follows: TGTGCCAGCAGCTTGGGGACAATAACCTACGAGCAGTACTTC.